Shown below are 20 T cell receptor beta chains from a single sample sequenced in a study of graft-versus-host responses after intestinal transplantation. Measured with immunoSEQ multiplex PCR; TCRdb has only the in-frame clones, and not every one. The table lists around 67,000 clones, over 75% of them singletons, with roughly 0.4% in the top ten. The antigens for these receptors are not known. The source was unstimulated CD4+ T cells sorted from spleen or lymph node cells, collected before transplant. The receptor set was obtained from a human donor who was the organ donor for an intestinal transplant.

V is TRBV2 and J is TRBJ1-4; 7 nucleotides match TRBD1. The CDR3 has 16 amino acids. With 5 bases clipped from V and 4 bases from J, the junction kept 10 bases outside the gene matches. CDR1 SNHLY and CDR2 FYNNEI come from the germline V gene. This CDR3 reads CASSSDRVGVNEKLFF. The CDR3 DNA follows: TGTGCCAGCAGTTCCGACAGGGTGGGCGTTAATGAAAAACTGTTTTTT.

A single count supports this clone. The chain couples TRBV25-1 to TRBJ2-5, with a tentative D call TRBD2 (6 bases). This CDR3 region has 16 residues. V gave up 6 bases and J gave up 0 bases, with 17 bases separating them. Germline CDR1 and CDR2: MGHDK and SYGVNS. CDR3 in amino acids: CASSRGRREYQETQYF. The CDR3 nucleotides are TGTGCCAGCAGCCGAGGGAGACGGGAGTACCAAGAGACCCAGTACTTC.

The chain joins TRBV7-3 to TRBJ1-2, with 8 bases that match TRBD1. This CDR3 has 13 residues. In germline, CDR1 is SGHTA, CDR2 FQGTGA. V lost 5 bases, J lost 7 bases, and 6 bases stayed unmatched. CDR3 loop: CASSTTGEVGYTF. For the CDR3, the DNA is TGTGCCAGCAGCACGACAGGGGAAGTTGGCTACACCTTC.

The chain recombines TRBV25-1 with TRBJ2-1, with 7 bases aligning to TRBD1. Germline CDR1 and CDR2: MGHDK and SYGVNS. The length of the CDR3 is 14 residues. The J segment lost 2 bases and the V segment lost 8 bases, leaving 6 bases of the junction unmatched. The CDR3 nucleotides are TGTGCCAGCCAGGACAGGCGGCCCTACAATGAGCAGTTCTTC. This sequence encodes CASQDRRPYNEQFF.

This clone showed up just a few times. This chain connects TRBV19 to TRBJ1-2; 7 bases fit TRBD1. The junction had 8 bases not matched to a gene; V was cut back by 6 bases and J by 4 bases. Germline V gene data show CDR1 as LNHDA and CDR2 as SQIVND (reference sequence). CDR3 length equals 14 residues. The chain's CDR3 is CASRDLGQLYGYTF. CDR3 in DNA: TGTGCCAGTAGGGACTTGGGACAGCTCTATGGCTACACCTTC.

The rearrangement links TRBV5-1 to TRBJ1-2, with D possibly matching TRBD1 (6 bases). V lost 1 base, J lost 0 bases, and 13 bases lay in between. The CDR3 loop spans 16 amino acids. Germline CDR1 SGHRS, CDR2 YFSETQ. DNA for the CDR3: TGCGCCAGCAGCTTGTCGTCAGGGGTTTCTAACTATGGCTACACCTTC. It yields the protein CASSLSSGVSNYGYTF.

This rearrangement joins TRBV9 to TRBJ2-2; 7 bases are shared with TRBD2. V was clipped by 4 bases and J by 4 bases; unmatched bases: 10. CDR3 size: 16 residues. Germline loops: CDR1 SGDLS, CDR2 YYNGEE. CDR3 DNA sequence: TGTGCCAGCAGCAGCCAGGCAGCGGGATTCACCGGGGAGCTGTTTTTT. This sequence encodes CASSSQAAGFTGELFF.

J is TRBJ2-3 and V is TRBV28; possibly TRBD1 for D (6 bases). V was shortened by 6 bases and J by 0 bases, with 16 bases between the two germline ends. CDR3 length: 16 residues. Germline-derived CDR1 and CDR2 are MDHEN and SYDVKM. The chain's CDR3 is CASRRPGTSSTDTQYF. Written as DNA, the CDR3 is TGTGCCAGCAGGCGTCCCGGGACATCTAGCACAGATACGCAGTATTTT.

The CDR3 nucleotides are TGTGCCAGCAGGCCACAGGGGGGGGGCTACACCTTC. Its protein is CASRPQGGGYTF. The rearrangement links TRBV21-1 to TRBJ1-2; the table calls TRBD1, which could not be checked here. TRBV21-1 is described as a pseudogene. The CDR3 has 12 amino acids.

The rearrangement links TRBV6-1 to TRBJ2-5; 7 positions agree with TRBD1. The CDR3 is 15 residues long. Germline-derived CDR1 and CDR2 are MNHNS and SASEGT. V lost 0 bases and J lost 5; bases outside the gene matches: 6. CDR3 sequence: CASSEAGTAGETQYF. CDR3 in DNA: TGTGCCAGCAGTGAAGCTGGGACAGCAGGGGAGACCCAGTACTTC.

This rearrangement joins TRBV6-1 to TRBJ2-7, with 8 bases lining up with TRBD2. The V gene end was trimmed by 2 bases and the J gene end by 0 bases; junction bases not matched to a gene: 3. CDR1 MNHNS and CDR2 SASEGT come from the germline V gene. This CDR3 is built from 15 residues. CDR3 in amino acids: CASSERGGSSYEQYV. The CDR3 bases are TGTGCCAGCAGTGAACGCGGGGGGAGCTCCTACGAGCAGTACGTC.

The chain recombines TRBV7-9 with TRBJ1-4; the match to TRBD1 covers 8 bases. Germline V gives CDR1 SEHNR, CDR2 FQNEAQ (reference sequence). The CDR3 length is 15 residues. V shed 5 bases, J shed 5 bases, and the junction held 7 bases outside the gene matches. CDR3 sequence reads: CASSPTWTGNEKLFF. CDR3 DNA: TGTGCCAGCAGCCCGACTTGGACAGGGAATGAAAAACTGTTTTTT.

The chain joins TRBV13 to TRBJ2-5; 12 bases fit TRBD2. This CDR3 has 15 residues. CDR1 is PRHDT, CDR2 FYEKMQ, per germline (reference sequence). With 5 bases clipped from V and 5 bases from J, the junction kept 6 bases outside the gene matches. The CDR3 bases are TGTGCCAGCAGCAAGACTAGCGGGGGATGGGAGACCCAGTACTTC. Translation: CASSKTSGGWETQYF.

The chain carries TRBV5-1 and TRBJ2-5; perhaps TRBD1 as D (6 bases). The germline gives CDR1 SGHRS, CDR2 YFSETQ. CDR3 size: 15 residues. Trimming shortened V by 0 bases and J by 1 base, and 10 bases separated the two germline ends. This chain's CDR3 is CASSLGGHGQETQYF. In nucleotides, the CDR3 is TGCGCCAGCAGCTTGGGGGGACACGGCCAAGAGACCCAGTACTTC.

The CDR3 sequence is CASSSRDSGGAGELFF. CDR3 bases: TGCGCCAGCAGCTCCCGGGATAGCGGGGGGGCCGGGGAGCTGTTTTTT. The rearrangement joins TRBV5-1 to TRBJ2-2, with TRBD2 identical over 11 bases. The CDR3 is made up of 16 amino acids. The V gene's germline CDR1 is SGHRS and CDR2 YFSETQ. The V segment lost 3 bases and the J segment 6 bases; nucleotides outside the gene matches: 7.

The CDR3: CSVGGGLNTEAFF. The CDR3 DNA is TGCAGCGTTGGGGGGGGGCTGAACACTGAAGCTTTCTTT. The chain combines TRBV29-1 with TRBJ1-1, with D perhaps TRBD1 (6 bases). CDR1 SQVTM and CDR2 ANQGSEA come from the germline V gene. The CDR3 totals 13 residues. V shed 4 bases and J shed 0 bases, with 9 bases lying between them.

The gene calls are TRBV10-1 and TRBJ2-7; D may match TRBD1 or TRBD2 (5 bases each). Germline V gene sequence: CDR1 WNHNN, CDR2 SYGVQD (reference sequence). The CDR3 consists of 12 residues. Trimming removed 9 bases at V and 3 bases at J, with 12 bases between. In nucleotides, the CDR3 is TGCGCCAGTGACATGGGGGACTACGAGCAGTACGTC. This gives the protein CASDMGDYEQYV.

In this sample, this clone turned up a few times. This CDR3 is CASSYFSASDTQYF. In DNA, the CDR3 is TGTGCCAGCAGTTACTTTTCAGCGTCCGATACGCAGTATTTT. J is TRBJ2-3 and V is TRBV6-5; D gene unclear. The CDR3 spans 14 residues. Trimming pared 1 base from V and 6 bases from J, leaving 11 bases between. Germline V CDR1 and CDR2: MNHEY, SVGAGI.

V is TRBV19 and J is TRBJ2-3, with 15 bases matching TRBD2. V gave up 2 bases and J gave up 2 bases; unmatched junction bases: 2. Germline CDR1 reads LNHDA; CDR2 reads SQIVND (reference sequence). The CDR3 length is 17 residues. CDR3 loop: CASSIRTSGGATDTQYF. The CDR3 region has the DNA TGTGCCAGTAGTATAAGGACTAGCGGGGGGGCCACAGATACGCAGTATTTT.

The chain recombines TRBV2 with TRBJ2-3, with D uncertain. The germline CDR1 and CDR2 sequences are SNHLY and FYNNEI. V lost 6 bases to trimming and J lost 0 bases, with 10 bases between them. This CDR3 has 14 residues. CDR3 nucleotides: TGTGCCAGCAGCCTCCCGCGTAGCACAGATACGCAGTATTTT. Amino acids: CASSLPRSTDTQYF.